This entry lists 10 T cell receptor beta chains sequenced from one sample in a study of T cells expressing NK-cell markers. Following a re-call of the 5' RACE reads, TCRdb has one entry per CDR3 protein and lacks DNA. In all, the sample yields over 200,000 distinct CDR3 sequences. Sequenced input: blood T cells: a sorted CD56 or NKG2C T cell subset, CD4+ or CD8+ T cells, or bulk PBMC T cells (not recorded which). The source is a young man in good health.

The chain recombines TRBV12-3 or TRBV12-4 with TRBJ2-1; lacking DNA, the TRBD2 call made by TCRdb goes unchecked. CDR3 length: 15 amino acids. CDR3 in amino acids: CASSPSGLTLHEQFF.

The chain carries TRBV5-5 and TRBJ2-1; TCRdb indicates TRBD2, and absent DNA this call remains unverified. The CDR3 is 15 residues long. Germline V lookup: CDR1 SGHKS, CDR2 YYEKEE (reference sequence). The CDR3 here is CASSAPSGRRGEQFF.

This chain uses TRBV2 with TRBJ2-5; checking the TCRdb D call of TRBD1 is not possible without DNA. This CDR3 is built from 14 residues. From germline, CDR1 is SNHLY and CDR2 FYNNEI. The CDR3 sequence: CASSTGGGWETQYF.

The rearrangement links TRBV20-1 to TRBJ1-1; checking the TCRdb D call of TRBD1 is not possible without DNA. The CDR3 extends over 15 amino acids. Germline V gene lookup returns CDR1 DFQATT and CDR2 SNEGSKA (reference sequence). The CDR3 sequence is CSARDPQGALTEAFF.

V is TRBV19 and J is TRBJ1-2. Germline V gene lookup returns CDR1 LNHDA and CDR2 SQIVND (reference sequence). The CDR3 contains 16 residues. CDR3: CASSAKDWITFYGYTF.

V gene TRBV7-7 combines with J gene TRBJ2-3; checking the TCRdb D call of TRBD1 is not possible without DNA. This CDR3 is 13 amino acids long. Germline loops: CDR1 SSHAT, CDR2 FNYEAQ (reference sequence). The CDR3 loop reads CASSLAPGQPQYF.

The rearrangement uses TRBV15 and TRBJ2-6; TCRdb selects TRBD1, and the lack of DNA leaves this call unchecked. The CDR3 contains 16 residues. Germline V gives CDR1 LNHNV, CDR2 YYDKDF (reference sequence). CDR3 protein: CATSRRGAGGANVLTF. The full variable domain, completed using reference TRBV15 and TRBJ2-6, is DAMVIQNPRYQVTQFGKPVTLSCSQTLNHNVMYWYQQKSSQAPKLLFHYYDKDFNNEADTPDNFQSRRPNTSFCFLDIRSPGLGDTAMYLCATSRRGAGGANVLTFGAGSRLTVL.

The chain carries TRBV7-9 and TRBJ2-1; TCRdb calls TRBD2, which cannot be checked without DNA. CDR3 length: 12 residues. Looked up from germline, CDR1 is SEHNR and CDR2 is FQNEAQ (reference sequence). The CDR3: CASSSQRNEQFF.

This chain uses TRBV28 with TRBJ2-3; TCRdb selects TRBD2, and the lack of DNA leaves this call unchecked. CDR3 length: 15 amino acids. Germline V gene lookup returns CDR1 MDHEN and CDR2 SYDVKM. The CDR3 sequence: CASSIAGVQTDTQYF. The full variable domain, its missing parts supplied by reference TRBV28 and TRBJ2-3, is DVKVTQSSRYLVKRTGEKVFLECVQDMDHENMFWYRQDPGLGLRLIYFSYDVKMKEKGDIPEGYSVSREKKERFSLILESASTNQTSMYLCASSIAGVQTDTQYFGPGTRLTVL.

The chain is built from TRBV5-1 and TRBJ2-1. The germline V gene encodes CDR1 SGHRS and CDR2 YFSETQ. CDR3 length: 14 amino acids. The CDR3 loop is CASSLFPELNEQFF.